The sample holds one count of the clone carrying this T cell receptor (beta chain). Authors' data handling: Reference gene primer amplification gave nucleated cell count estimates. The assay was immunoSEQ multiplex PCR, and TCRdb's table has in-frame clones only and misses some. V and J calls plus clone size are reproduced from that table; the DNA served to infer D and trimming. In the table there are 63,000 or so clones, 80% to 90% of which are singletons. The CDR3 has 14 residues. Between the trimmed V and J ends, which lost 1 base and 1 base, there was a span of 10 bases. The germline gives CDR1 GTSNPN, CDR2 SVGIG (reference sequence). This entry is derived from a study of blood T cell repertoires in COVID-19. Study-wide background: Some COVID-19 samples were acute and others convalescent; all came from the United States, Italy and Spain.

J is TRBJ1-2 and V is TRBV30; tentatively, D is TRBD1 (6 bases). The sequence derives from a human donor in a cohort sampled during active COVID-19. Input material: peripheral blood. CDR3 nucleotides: TGTGCCTGGAGTGATACAGGGATTAACTATGGCTACACCTTC. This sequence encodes CAWSDTGINYGYTF.